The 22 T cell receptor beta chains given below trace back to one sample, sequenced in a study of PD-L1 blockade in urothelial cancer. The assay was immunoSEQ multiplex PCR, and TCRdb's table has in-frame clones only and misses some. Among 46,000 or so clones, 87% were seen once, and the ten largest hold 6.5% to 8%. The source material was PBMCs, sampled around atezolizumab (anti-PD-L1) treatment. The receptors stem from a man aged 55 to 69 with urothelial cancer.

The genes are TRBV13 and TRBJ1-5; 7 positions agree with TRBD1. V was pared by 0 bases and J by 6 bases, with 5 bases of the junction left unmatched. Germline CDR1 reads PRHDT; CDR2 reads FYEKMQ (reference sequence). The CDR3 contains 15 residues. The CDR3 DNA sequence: TGTGCCAGCAGCTTAGGAGGCAGGACAGGTCAGCCCCAGCATTTT. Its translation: CASSLGGRTGQPQHF. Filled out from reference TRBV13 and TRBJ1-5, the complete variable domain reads AAGVIQSPRHLIKEKRETATLKCYPIPRHDTVYWYQQGPGQDPQFLISFYEKMQSDKGSIPDRFSAQQFSDYHSELNMSSLELGDSALYFCASSLGGRTGQPQHFGDGTRLSIL.

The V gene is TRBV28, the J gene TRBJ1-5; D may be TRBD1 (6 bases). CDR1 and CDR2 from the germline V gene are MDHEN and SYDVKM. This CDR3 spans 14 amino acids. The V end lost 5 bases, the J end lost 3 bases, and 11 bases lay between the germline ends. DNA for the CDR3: TGTGCCAGCAGTCTTGGACAGAACAATCAGCCCCAGCATTTT. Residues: CASSLGQNNQPQHF.

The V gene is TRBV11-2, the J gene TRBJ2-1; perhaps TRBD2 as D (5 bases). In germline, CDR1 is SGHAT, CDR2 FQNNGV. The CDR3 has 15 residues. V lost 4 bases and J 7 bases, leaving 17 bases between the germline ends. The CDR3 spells CASSSPEVGVNEQFF. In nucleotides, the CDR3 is TGTGCCAGCAGCTCCCCAGAGGTCGGGGTTAATGAGCAGTTCTTC.

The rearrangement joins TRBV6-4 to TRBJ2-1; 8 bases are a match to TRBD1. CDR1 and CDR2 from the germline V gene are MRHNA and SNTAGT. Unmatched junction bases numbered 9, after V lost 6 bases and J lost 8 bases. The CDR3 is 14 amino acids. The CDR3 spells CASSRTGSLDEQFF. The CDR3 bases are TGTGCCAGCAGCCGGACAGGGAGCCTCGATGAGCAGTTCTTC.

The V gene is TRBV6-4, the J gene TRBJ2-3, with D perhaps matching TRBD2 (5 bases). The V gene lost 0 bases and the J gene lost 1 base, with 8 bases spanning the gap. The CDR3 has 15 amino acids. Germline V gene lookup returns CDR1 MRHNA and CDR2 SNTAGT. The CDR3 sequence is CASSDSFGGTDTQYF. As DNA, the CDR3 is TGTGCCAGCAGTGACTCGTTCGGGGGCACAGATACGCAGTATTTT.

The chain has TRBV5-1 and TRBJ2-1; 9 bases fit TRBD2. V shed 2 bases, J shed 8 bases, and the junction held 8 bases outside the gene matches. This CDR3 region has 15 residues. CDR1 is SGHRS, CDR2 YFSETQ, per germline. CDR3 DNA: TGCGCCAGCAGCTTAATAGCGGGGGCCATGGATGAGCAGTTCTTC. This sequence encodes CASSLIAGAMDEQFF.

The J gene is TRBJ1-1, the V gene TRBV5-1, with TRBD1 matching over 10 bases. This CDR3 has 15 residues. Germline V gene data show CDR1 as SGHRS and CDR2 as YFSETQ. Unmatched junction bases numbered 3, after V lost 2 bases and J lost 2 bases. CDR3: CASSFKTGGNTEAFF. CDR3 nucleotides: TGCGCCAGCAGCTTTAAGACAGGGGGCAACACTGAAGCTTTCTTT.

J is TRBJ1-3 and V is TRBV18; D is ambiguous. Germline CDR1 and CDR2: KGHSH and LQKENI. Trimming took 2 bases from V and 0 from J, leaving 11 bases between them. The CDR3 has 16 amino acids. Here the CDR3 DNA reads TGTGCCAGCTCACCAGGCAGTTCTCGCTCTGGAAACACCATATATTTT. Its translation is CASSPGSSRSGNTIYF.

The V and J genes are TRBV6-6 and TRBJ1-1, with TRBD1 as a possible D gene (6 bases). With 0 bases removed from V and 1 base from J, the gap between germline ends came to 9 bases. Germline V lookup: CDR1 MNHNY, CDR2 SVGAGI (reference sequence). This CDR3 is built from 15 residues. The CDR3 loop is CASSYSGHPNTEAFF. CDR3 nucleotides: TGTGCCAGCAGTTACTCGGGACACCCGAACACTGAAGCTTTCTTT.

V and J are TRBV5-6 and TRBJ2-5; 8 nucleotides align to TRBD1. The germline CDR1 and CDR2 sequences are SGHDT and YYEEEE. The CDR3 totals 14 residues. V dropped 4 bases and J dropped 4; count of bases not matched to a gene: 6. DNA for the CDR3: TGTGCCAGCAGCCTTCGGACAGGGCGAGAGACCCAGTACTTC. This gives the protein CASSLRTGRETQYF.

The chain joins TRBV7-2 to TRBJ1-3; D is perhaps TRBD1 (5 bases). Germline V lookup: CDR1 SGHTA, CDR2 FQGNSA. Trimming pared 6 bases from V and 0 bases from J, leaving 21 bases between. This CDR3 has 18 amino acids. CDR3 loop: CASSITGVGLSSGNTIYF. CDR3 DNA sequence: TGTGCCAGCAGTATCACAGGAGTGGGGTTGAGCTCTGGAAACACCATATATTTT.

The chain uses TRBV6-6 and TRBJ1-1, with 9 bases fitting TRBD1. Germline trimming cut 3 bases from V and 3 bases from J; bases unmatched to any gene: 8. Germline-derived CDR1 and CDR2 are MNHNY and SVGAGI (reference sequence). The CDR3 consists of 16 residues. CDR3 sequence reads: CASSYSTGGWDTEAFF. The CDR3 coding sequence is TGTGCCAGCAGTTATTCGACAGGGGGATGGGACACTGAAGCTTTCTTT.

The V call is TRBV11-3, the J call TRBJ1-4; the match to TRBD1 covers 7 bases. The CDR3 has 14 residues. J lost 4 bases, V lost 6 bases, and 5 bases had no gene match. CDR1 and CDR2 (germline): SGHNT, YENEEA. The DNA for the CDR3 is TGTGCCAGCAGTCACCGACAGGGTAATGAAAAACTGTTTTTT. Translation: CASSHRQGNEKLFF.

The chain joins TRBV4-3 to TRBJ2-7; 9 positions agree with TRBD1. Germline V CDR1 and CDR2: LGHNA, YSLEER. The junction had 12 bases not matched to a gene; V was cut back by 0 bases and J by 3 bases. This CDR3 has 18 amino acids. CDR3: CASSQDLSGTGWNYEQYF. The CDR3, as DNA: TGCGCCAGCAGCCAAGATCTATCCGGGACAGGGTGGAACTACGAGCAGTACTTC.

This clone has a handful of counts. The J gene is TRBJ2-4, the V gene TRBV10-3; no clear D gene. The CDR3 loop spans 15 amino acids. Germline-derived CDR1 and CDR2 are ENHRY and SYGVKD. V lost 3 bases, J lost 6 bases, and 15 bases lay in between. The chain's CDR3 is CAISEPGPERNIQYF. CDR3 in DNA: TGTGCCATCAGTGAACCGGGTCCCGAGAGAAACATTCAGTACTTC.

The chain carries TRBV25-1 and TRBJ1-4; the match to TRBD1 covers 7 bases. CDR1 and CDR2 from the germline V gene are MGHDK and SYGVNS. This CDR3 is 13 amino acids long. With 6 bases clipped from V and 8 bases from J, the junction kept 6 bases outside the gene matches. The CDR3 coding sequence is TGTGCCAGCAGCCAGGGGGGCAAAGAAAAACTGTTTTTT. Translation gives CASSQGGKEKLFF.

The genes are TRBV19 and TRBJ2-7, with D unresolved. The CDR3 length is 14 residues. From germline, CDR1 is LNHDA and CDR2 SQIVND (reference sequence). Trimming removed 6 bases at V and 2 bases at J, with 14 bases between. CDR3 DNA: TGTGCCAGTAGAGTCACAAGTGTGGCCTACGAGCAGTACTTC. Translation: CASRVTSVAYEQYF.

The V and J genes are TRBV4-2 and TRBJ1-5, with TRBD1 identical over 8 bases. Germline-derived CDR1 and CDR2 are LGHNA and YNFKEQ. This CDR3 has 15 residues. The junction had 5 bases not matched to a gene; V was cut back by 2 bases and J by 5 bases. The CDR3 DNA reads TGTGCCAGCAGCCAAATCGGACAGGGCGATCAGCCCCAGCATTTT. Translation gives CASSQIGQGDQPQHF.

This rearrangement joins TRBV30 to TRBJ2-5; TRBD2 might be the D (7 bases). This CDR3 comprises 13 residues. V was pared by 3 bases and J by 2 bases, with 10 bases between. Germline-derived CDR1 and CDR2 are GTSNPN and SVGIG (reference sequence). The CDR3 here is CAWREGGQETQYF. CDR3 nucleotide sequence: TGTGCCTGGAGAGAGGGGGGGCAAGAGACCCAGTACTTC.

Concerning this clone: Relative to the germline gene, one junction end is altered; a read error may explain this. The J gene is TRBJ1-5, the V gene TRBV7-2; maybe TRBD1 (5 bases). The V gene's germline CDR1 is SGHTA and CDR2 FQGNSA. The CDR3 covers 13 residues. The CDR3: CASSLDSDQPQHF. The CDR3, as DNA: TGTGCCAGCAGTTTAGACAGTGATCAGCCCCAGCATTTT.

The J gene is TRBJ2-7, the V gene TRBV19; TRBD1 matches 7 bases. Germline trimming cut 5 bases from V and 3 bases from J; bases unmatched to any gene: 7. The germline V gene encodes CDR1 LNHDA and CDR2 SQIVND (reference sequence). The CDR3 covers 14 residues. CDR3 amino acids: CASSFKAGGYEQYF. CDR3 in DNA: TGTGCCAGTAGTTTCAAGGCAGGGGGCTACGAGCAGTACTTC. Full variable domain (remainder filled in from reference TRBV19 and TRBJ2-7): DGGITQSPKYLFRKEGQNVTLSCEQNLNHDAMYWYRQDPGQGLRLIYYSQIVNDFQKGDIAEGYSVSREKKESFPLTVTSAQKNPTAFYLCASSFKAGGYEQYFGPGTRLTVT.

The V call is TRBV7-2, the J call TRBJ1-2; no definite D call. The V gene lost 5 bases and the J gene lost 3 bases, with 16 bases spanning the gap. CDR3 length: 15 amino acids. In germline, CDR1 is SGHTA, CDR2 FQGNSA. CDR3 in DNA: TGTGCCAGCAGCCCTACCGCGACGGGGTACTATGGCTACACCTTC. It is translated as CASSPTATGYYGYTF.